Sequencing of this T cell receptor beta chain was carried out in a study of T-cell memory formation after mild COVID-19 (dated by TCRdb to the early 2020s). In terms of the full investigation: TCR sequence clusters from the two donors were largely donor specific. Longitudinal TCRalpha and TCRbeta repertoire sequencing tracked T-cell clones expanding and contracting after mild COVID-19 in a couple of donors. Two young, previously healthy adult volunteers, one female and one male, were included in the cohort. The full study reports these points: SARS-CoV-2 specificity of the second-wave clones peaking on day 37 was not confirmed. Only two mild cases were covered in the study, and larger cohorts including severe cases with pre-infection samples were considered necessary. Balanced CD4/CD8 phenotypes were observed for clones contracting from day 15 to 85, whereas a bias towards CD4+ was observed for a second wave of clones expanding from day 15 to 37. Contracting CD4+ clones appeared mostly in the CM and EM memory subsets, whereas CD8+ clones were enriched in EMRA. Some responding clones were found in pre-infection memory, which suggests that pre-existing cross-reactive memory T cells took part in the SARS-CoV-2 response.

Including cysteine and phenylalanine, the CDR3 has 12 amino acids. The only DNA kept is the CDR3, 36 bases in frame from the first base. V sheds 2 bases and J sheds 8 bases, leaving 9 bases between their ends. The germline V gene specifies MRHNA as CDR1 and SNTAGT as CDR2. Sequencing instrument: Illumina NovaSeq 6000. Using 5'RACE with constant-segment primers, TCRalpha and TCRbeta cDNA libraries were constructed, with sample barcodes and unique molecular identifiers added in the process. Trizol reagent was used to extract RNA from every sample. Amplification of the libraries took two PCR steps, and the second step added a second sample barcode plus Illumina TruSeq adapters. Sequencing of libraries was performed on an Illumina NovaSeq with 2 x 150 bp paired-end reads. From the authors' description of their analysis: The reads were demultiplexed and collapsed into UMI-guided consensus sequences using migec v1.2.7. Using mixcr v2.1.11, UMI consensuses were aligned to TRA and TRB V and J templates and then assembled into clonotypes. Expanded or contracted clonotypes were those called significant by both edgeR and NoisET, with noise models trained on biological replicates. edgeR calls used a false discovery rate-adjusted p below 0.01 and a log2 fold-change threshold of 1. PCA with hierarchical clustering of max-normalized trajectories of the 1000 most abundant clonotypes was used as exploratory dynamics analysis. Separately sequenced CD4+ and CD8+ repertoires were used to assign the CD4 or CD8 phenotype of responding clones. TCRdb itself trimmed the public reads at Q25 with fastp, ran MiXCR and retained productive beta chains. Rows with one shared CDR3 protein collapse into an entry with the most common genes and DNA. V and J calls and clone size were set by TCRdb, not the authors. The sample table lists roughly 220,000 distinct CDR3 sequences, 9.5% to 10% of them with a count of one. The biggest ten clones account for roughly 3.5% of the sample.

PBMCs were isolated by Ficoll-Paque density gradient centrifugation. Worth noting for this clonotype: Its binding antigen is unknown. Within one base of it there is no much larger clone, and no base qualities were kept.

This TCR was sampled from a man aged 18-30 years who had mild COVID-19 (a few samples of this study predate the infection). The sample titles of this study are shuffled in the database, so cell type and time point are left out; the donor was told from shared clones. The receptor chain draws on TRBV6-4 and TRBJ1-2; the D gene assignment is ambiguous. Sequences were obtained from PBMCs or a T cell subset sorted from them (not recorded which). CDR3 loop: CASSDQRWGYTF. The nucleotide sequence reads TGTGCCAGCAGTGACCAGCGGTGGGGCTACACCTTC.